These 5 T cell receptor beta chains originate from one sample sequenced in a study of T cell repertoires in cytomegalovirus infection. Each CDR3 protein is one row after TCRdb ran MiXCR on the reads. In the table there are 830,000 or so distinct CDR3 sequences, less than 35% of which are singletons. Which antigens these TCRs recognize remains unknown. This specimen was cultured CD8+ T cells from PBMCs, taken from culture after CMV antigen stimulation. The receptors stem from a human donor in good health (CMV status not recorded). Some clones in this sample may be carry-over from other donors' samples.

This clonotype was counted only a few times. The chain has TRBV6-5 and TRBJ2-7, with D tentatively TRBD2 (5 bases). The CDR3 is 15 residues long. Per germline, CDR1 MNHEY and CDR2 SVGAGI. V was pared by 11 bases and J by 4 bases, with 24 bases between. CDR3 loop: CASSADPQIPYEQYF. In nucleotides, the CDR3 is TGTGCCTCTTCAGCGGACCCTCAGATACCTTACGAGCAGTACTTC.

This sequence joins TRBV6-5 and TRBJ2-7; D is uncertain. Trimming cost V 0 bases and J 5 bases, with 11 bases left between them. Germline values: CDR1 MNHEY, CDR2 SVGAGI. The CDR3 runs to 14 residues. Here the CDR3 DNA reads TGTGCCAGCAGTTACTCGCAAGGGTTCGACGAGCAGTACTTC. Protein product: CASSYSQGFDEQYF.

This clonotype was found many times. At one end, the junction sequence differs from germline, possibly due to a read error. The chain has TRBV6-1 and TRBJ2-5; 12 bases match TRBD2. Germline CDR1 reads MNHNS; CDR2 reads SASEGT. This CDR3 has 17 residues. The CDR3 coding sequence is TGTGCCAGCAGCGAAGGGGTACTAGCGGGGGGTAAAGAGACCCAGTACTTC. Translating gives CASSEGVLAGGKETQYF.

The CDR3 spells CASSLEGLAWGETQYF. DNA for the CDR3: TGTGCCAGCAGCTTAGAGGGACTAGCTTGGGGAGAGACCCAGTACTTC. The J gene is TRBJ2-5, the V gene TRBV7-6; 9 bases map to TRBD2. This CDR3 region has 16 residues. Germline values: CDR1 SGHVS, CDR2 FNYEAQ. Trimming took 1 base from V and 4 from J; bases not matched to a gene: 7.

V gene TRBV9 combines with J gene TRBJ2-3, with D uncertain. Germline lookup yields CDR1 SGDLS and CDR2 YYNGEE. The CDR3 totals 15 residues. V was clipped by 2 bases and J by 0 bases, with 10 bases between them. CDR3 in amino acids: CASSVPLPSTDTQYF. CDR3 bases: TGTGCCAGCAGCGTCCCCCTCCCTAGCACAGATACGCAGTATTTT. Based on the CDR3 plus reference TRBV9 and TRBJ2-3, the full variable domain is DSGVTQTPKHLITATGQRVTLRCSPRSGDLSVYWYQQSLDQGLQFLIQYYNGEERAKGNILERFSAQQFPDLHSELNLSSLELGDSALYFCASSVPLPSTDTQYFGPGTRLTVL.